These 16 T cell receptor beta chains originate from one sample sequenced in a study of human T cells and chemical hapten exposure (TCRdb year 2021). The sample's time point label, in plain terms: patch test 1, 2 weeks after DPC sensitization. Read against the paper, the sample's treatment or condition label means: therapeutic diphenylcyclopropenone sensitization with weekly scalp DPC. The library was made by RACE. Instrument used: NextSeq 500. In TCRdb, the public reads were trimmed at Q25 with fastp and aligned with MiXCR, with productive beta chains retained. When rows share a CDR3 protein, they turn into one entry using the most common DNA and genes. A total of around 99,000 distinct CDR3 sequences appear in this sample, about an eighth of them only once. The biggest ten clones account for 2% to 2.5% of the sample. Here the sequenced sample was whole blood, taken in connection with sensitization to the hapten diphenylcyclopropenone (DPC). The receptors derive from a woman aged 40 to 50 with alopecia areata. Some clones in this sample may be carry-over from other donors' samples.

V and J are TRBV7-2 and TRBJ2-5; the match to TRBD1 covers 8 bases. Germline CDR1 is SGHTA and CDR2 is FQGNSA. This CDR3 contains 14 residues. V dropped 5 bases and J dropped 5; count of bases not matched to a gene: 7. CDR3 amino acids: CASSRGQGLETQYF. In DNA form, the CDR3 reads TGTGCCAGCAGCCGTGGACAGGGATTGGAGACCCAGTACTTC.

This clonotype was counted once. Given a much more abundant clone one base away, this may be a read error. The chain employs TRBV7-9 and TRBJ1-1, with a tentative D call TRBD1 (5 bases). The CDR3 runs 16 residues. Germline CDR1 and CDR2: SEHNR and FQNEAQ (reference sequence). The CDR3 sequence: CASSPQGALMNTVAFF. The DNA for the CDR3 is TGTGCCAGCAGCCCCCAAGGGGCGCTCATGAACACTGTAGCTTTCTTT.

In this sample, this clonotype turned up a few times. The rearrangement links TRBV7-6 to TRBJ2-3; possible D gene TRBD2, 5 bases. Deletions cut 5 bases from V and 2 bases from J, with 14 bases between. CDR3 length: 15 amino acids. In germline, CDR1 is SGHVS, CDR2 FNYEAQ. This CDR3 reads CASSPLQRNTDTQYF. Here the CDR3 DNA reads TGTGCCAGCAGCCCACTGCAGCGGAACACAGATACGCAGTATTTT.

The chain recombines TRBV6-5 with TRBJ2-7; 8 nucleotides line up with TRBD1. Trimming at V came to 10 bases and at J to 2 bases, leaving 10 bases not matched to a gene. CDR1 is MNHEY and CDR2 is SVGAGI in the germline V gene. This CDR3 is 14 amino acids long. The CDR3 region is CATTPLTGAYEQYF. The CDR3 DNA reads as TGTGCCACGACTCCGTTGACAGGGGCCTACGAGCAGTACTTC.

This clonotype turned up a few times. The J gene is TRBJ1-5, the V gene TRBV7-2; possible D gene TRBD1, 6 bases. V dropped 6 bases and J dropped 7 bases, with 10 bases sitting between them. Germline V gives CDR1 SGHTA, CDR2 FQGNSA. CDR3 length: 12 amino acids. The CDR3 protein is CASSIQGQPQHF. The CDR3 DNA is TGTGCCAGCAGTATACAGGGCCAGCCCCAGCATTTT.

This clonotype was seen a few times. V usage is TRBV11-1 and J usage is TRBJ2-3, with D possibly TRBD2 on 5 matching bases. CDR1 and CDR2 from the germline V gene are SGHAT and FQDESV (reference sequence). The germline V and J ends were trimmed by 5 bases and 0 bases, with 15 bases remaining between them. The CDR3 extends over 16 amino acids. As DNA, the CDR3 is TGTGCCAGCAGCACCCGACTACGCACTAGCACAGATACGCAGTATTTT. Residues: CASSTRLRTSTDTQYF.

The chain has TRBV7-9 and TRBJ1-4; D gene unclear. Germline V lookup: CDR1 SEHNR, CDR2 FQNEAQ (reference sequence). Trimming cost V 2 bases and J 6 bases, with 10 bases left between them. The CDR3 totals 14 residues. CDR3: CASSLQLADEKLFF. CDR3 in DNA: TGTGCCAGCAGCTTACAATTGGCAGATGAAAAACTGTTTTTT.

The DNA for the CDR3 is TGTGCCAGCAGTTCCACTTGGACAGGGAAAGGCTACGAGCAGTACTTC. Translating it yields CASSSTWTGKGYEQYF. The rearrangement joins TRBV12-3 or TRBV12-4 to TRBJ2-7, with 8 bases identical to TRBD1. This CDR3 is built from 16 residues. V dropped 4 bases and J dropped 3; count of bases not matched to a gene: 11.

This clonotype has only a few counts. The genes are TRBV6-6 and TRBJ2-4; unclear D gene. Germline-derived CDR1 and CDR2 are MNHNY and SVGAGI (reference sequence). This CDR3 is 15 amino acids long. The ends were cut back, 2 bases at V and 7 bases at J, with 15 bases in the middle. For the CDR3, the DNA is TGTGCCAGCAGTTACCCCCCTGGGTCCAGGAACATTCAGTACTTC. This sequence encodes CASSYPPGSRNIQYF.

This clonotype was detected only a few times. The chain is built from TRBV28 and TRBJ1-5; a possible D gene is TRBD1 (6 bases). The CDR3 has 13 residues. V was clipped by 10 bases and J by 6 bases, with 16 bases between them. Germline-derived CDR1 and CDR2 are MDHEN and SYDVKM. DNA for the CDR3: TGTGCCACCGACTTTAGGGGGGGTCAGCCCCAGCATTTT. Encoded protein: CATDFRGGQPQHF.

This clonotype was detected only a few times. The rearrangement uses TRBV28 and TRBJ2-2; D call uncertain. The V and J ends lost 11 bases and 0 bases respectively, with 7 bases between them. The CDR3 is 12 amino acids. CDR1 and CDR2 from the germline V gene are MDHEN and SYDVKM. The chain's CDR3 is CAVAANTGELFF. For the CDR3, the DNA is TGTGCCGTAGCAGCGAACACCGGGGAGCTGTTTTTT.

CDR3 in amino acids: CASSLSGTLVPQHF. DNA of the CDR3: TGTGCCAGCAGCCTCTCCGGGACGCTGGTGCCCCAGCATTTT. The rearrangement links TRBV27 to TRBJ1-5, with D possibly matching TRBD1 (5 bases). This CDR3 contains 14 residues. The V gene lost 6 bases and the J gene lost 9 bases, with 18 bases spanning the gap. CDR1 and CDR2 from the germline V gene are MNHEY and SMNVEV (reference sequence).

This sequence joins TRBV12-3 or TRBV12-4 and TRBJ2-1, with TRBD1 identical over 9 bases. Trimming took 4 bases from V and 7 from J; bases not matched to a gene: 8. This CDR3 has 15 amino acids. The DNA for the CDR3 is TGTGCCAGCAGTTCGGACAGGGGAGGAGGTAATGAGCAGTTCTTC. It is translated as CASSSDRGGGNEQFF.

This chain joins TRBV28 and TRBJ2-5; TRBD2 might be the D (5 bases). Between the trimmed V and J ends, which lost 8 bases and 9 bases, there was a span of 22 bases. The V gene's germline CDR1 is MDHEN and CDR2 SYDVKM. The length of the CDR3 is 14 residues. The CDR3, as DNA: TGTGCCAGCGGCTCCATCGGACTGAGTGGGGCCCAGTACTTC. Protein sequence: CASGSIGLSGAQYF.

There are many counts of this clonotype. J is TRBJ1-3 and V is TRBV11-2, with TRBD1 matching over 7 bases. The trim removed 4 bases at V and 3 bases at J, leaving 3 bases unmatched. Germline V gene data show CDR1 as SGHAT and CDR2 as FQNNGV. The CDR3 consists of 14 residues. CDR3: CASSWGDSGNTIYF. The DNA of the CDR3 is TGTGCCAGCAGCTGGGGGGACAGTGGAAACACCATATATTTT.

The gene calls are TRBV29-1 and TRBJ2-3; either TRBD1 or TRBD2 may fit D (6 bases each). The CDR3 is 15 amino acids. The V and J ends lost 0 bases and 4 bases respectively, with 14 bases between them. From germline, CDR1 is SQVTM and CDR2 ANQGSEA. CDR3 in DNA: TGCAGCGTTGAAGAGTCTGGGGGGCGTCCAGATACGCAGTATTTT. This translates into CSVEESGGRPDTQYF.